One and the same sample provided the 23 T cell receptor beta chains below, sequenced in a study of blood T cell repertoires in COVID-19 (dated by TCRdb to the early 2020s). The method was the immunoSEQ multiplex PCR assay. Not all clones reach the TCRdb copy of this immuneACCESS table, which keeps in-frame sequences only. Checked studies attribute under half of the gap to unresolved V genes and leave the rest unexplained. The sample data list 200,000 to 250,000 clones, and 75% to 90% of these were observed just once. The ten largest account for around 0.8% of the sample. The sequencing sample was made of PBMCs or T cells enriched from blood (not recorded which). The receptors derive from a man aged 50 or older who had been exposed to COVID-19.

The CDR3 reads CATSDRREGGLHGYTF. Here the CDR3 DNA reads TGTGCCACCAGTGATCGACGGGAGGGGGGGTTGCATGGCTACACCTTC. The genes are TRBV24-1 and TRBJ1-2; tentative D call: TRBD1 (6 bases). V shed 3 bases and J shed 6 bases, with 19 bases lying between them. The CDR3 extends over 16 amino acids. Germline-derived CDR1 and CDR2 are KGHDR and SFDVKD.

The gene calls are TRBV4-1 and TRBJ2-1, with 9 bases matching TRBD2. The CDR3 length is 15 residues. The V and J ends lost 1 base and 4 bases, in that order; junction bases with no gene match: 2. Germline V gene lookup returns CDR1 MGHRA and CDR2 YSYEKL. CDR3 bases: TGCGCCAGCAGCCAAGTCAGCGGGGGGTACAATGAGCAGTTCTTC. Protein: CASSQVSGGYNEQFF.

The chain carries TRBV7-3 and TRBJ2-2; TRBD1 matches 9 bases. Trimming took 4 bases from V and 7 from J; bases not matched to a gene: 13. The length of the CDR3 is 17 residues. CDR1 and CDR2 from the germline V gene are SGHTA and FQGTGA. The CDR3 DNA reads TGTGCCAGCAGCTGGGCGGAGGGGACAGGGTACGTCGGGGAGCTGTTTTTT. Translation: CASSWAEGTGYVGELFF. The entire variable domain, with the rest obtained from reference TRBV7-3 and TRBJ2-2, is as follows: GAGVSQTPSNKVTEKGKYVELRCDPISGHTALYWYRQSLGQGPEFLIYFQGTGAADDSGLPNDRFFAVRPEGSVSTLKIQRTERGDSAVYLCASSWAEGTGYVGELFFGEGSRLTVL.

The V call is TRBV27, the J call TRBJ2-2, with a possible D match to TRBD1 (5 bases). The V end lost 6 bases, the J end lost 5 bases, and 16 bases lay between the germline ends. The CDR3 length is 15 residues. Germline loops: CDR1 MNHEY, CDR2 SMNVEV (reference sequence). The CDR3 loop reads CASRSADRETGELFF. CDR3 nucleotides: TGTGCCAGCAGATCCGCCGACAGAGAAACCGGGGAGCTGTTTTTT.

The J gene is TRBJ2-1, the V gene TRBV5-1, with D tentatively TRBD1 (7 bases). The ends were cut back, 5 bases at V and 2 bases at J, with 14 bases in the middle. Per germline, CDR1 SGHRS and CDR2 YFSETQ. The CDR3 loop spans 15 amino acids. CDR3 sequence: CASSVTGEAYNEQFF. As DNA, the CDR3 is TGCGCCAGCAGTGTTACAGGGGAGGCCTACAATGAGCAGTTCTTC.

V gene TRBV28 combines with J gene TRBJ1-1; D not certain. CDR3 length: 16 amino acids. Trimming took 8 bases from V and 2 from J, leaving 21 bases between them. Germline V gene sequence: CDR1 MDHEN, CDR2 SYDVKM. The CDR3 DNA reads TGTGCCAGCCAAGGATTACCGGCGGCGGGCAACACTGAAGCTTTCTTT. It is translated as CASQGLPAAGNTEAFF.

V gene TRBV3-1 (or the pseudogene TRBV3-2) combines with J gene TRBJ2-1; D may be TRBD2 (7 bases). Trimming stripped 5 bases from V and 10 bases from J, with 15 bases between. Germline CDR1 LGHDT, CDR2 YNNKEL (reference sequence). This CDR3 is 13 amino acids long. For the CDR3, the DNA is TGTGCCAGCAGCAAGGGAGGGGGGGAGGAGCAGTTCTTC. This translates into CASSKGGGEEQFF.

The chain links TRBV24-1 to TRBJ2-5, with D perhaps matching TRBD1 (6 bases). Trimming shortened V by 4 bases and J by 4 bases, and 15 bases separated the two germline ends. The CDR3 runs 15 residues. From germline, CDR1 is KGHDR and CDR2 SFDVKD. CDR3 sequence (DNA): TGTGCCACCAGTGACCCCCGACAGGACGGAGAGACCCAGTACTTC. Its translation is CATSDPRQDGETQYF.

The gene calls are TRBV28 and TRBJ2-7; a possible D gene is TRBD2 (5 bases). Trimming cost V 3 bases and J 3 bases, with 12 bases left between them. Germline lookup yields CDR1 MDHEN and CDR2 SYDVKM. The CDR3 has 14 residues. CDR3 in amino acids: CASSFRTVLYEQYF. The CDR3, as DNA: TGTGCCAGCAGTTTCAGGACTGTTCTCTACGAGCAGTACTTC.

V usage is TRBV3-1 (or the pseudogene TRBV3-2) and J usage is TRBJ1-4; 9 positions match TRBD1. The germline CDR1 and CDR2 sequences are LGHDT and YNNKEL (reference sequence). The V gene end was trimmed by 4 bases and the J gene end by 3 bases; junction bases not matched to a gene: 3. This CDR3 has 15 amino acids. The CDR3: CASSRGTGPNEKLFF. The CDR3 DNA is TGTGCCAGCAGCCGGGGGACAGGGCCTAATGAAAAACTGTTTTTT.

This sequence joins TRBV7-9 and TRBJ2-7, with TRBD1 matching 7 bases. Trimming removed 5 bases from V and 7 bases from J; junction bases left unmatched: 11. The CDR3 sequence is 14 residues long. Germline CDR1 and CDR2: SEHNR and FQNEAQ (reference sequence). Here the CDR3 reads CASSLTTGLGEQYV. DNA of the CDR3: TGTGCCAGCAGCCTTACGACAGGGCTTGGGGAGCAGTACGTC.

Written as DNA, the CDR3 is TGTGCCAGCAGCAAGGACAGACGAAATCAGCCCCAGCATTTT. Residues: CASSKDRRNQPQHF. This chain links TRBV5-4 with TRBJ1-5; perhaps TRBD1 as D (6 bases). This CDR3 spans 14 amino acids. CDR1 and CDR2 (germline): SGHNT, YYREEE (reference sequence). V lost 4 bases and J lost 4, with 12 bases in between.

The chain employs TRBV7-2 and TRBJ1-2; D remains unclear. Per germline, CDR1 SGHTA and CDR2 FQGNSA. V lost 5 bases and J lost 0, with 22 bases in between. The CDR3 spans 18 residues. The CDR3 sequence: CASSPTPPASTTNYGYTF. Written as DNA, the CDR3 is TGTGCCAGCAGCCCAACCCCACCAGCTTCTACTACTAACTATGGCTACACCTTC.

A single count supports this clone. The chain has TRBV14 and TRBJ1-4; TRBD1 matches 7 bases. With 5 bases clipped from V and 4 bases from J, the junction kept 7 bases outside the gene matches. Germline CDR1 SGHDN, CDR2 FVKESK. This CDR3 region has 15 residues. CDR3 sequence reads: CASSAWGQFNEKLFF. In nucleotides, the CDR3 is TGTGCCAGCAGCGCTTGGGGACAGTTTAATGAAAAACTGTTTTTT.

About this clone itself: Other DNA sequences in this specimen translate into the identical CDR3. The gene calls are TRBV9 and TRBJ1-3; D might be TRBD1 (5 bases). Trimming took 0 bases from V and 2 from J, leaving 9 bases between them. CDR3 length: 15 residues. Germline assignment: CDR1 SGDLS and CDR2 YYNGEE. Written as DNA, the CDR3 is TGTGCCAGCAGCGTAGGGGGGAGGGCTGGAAACACCATATATTTT. It specifies CASSVGGRAGNTIYF.

This clone has a count of ten or more. The V call is TRBV19, the J call TRBJ1-3; D unclear. The CDR3 has 13 residues. V lost 8 bases to trimming and J lost 1 base, with 9 bases between them. Per germline, CDR1 LNHDA and CDR2 SQIVND (reference sequence). CDR3 loop: CASSQMSGNTIYF. In nucleotides, the CDR3 is TGTGCCAGTTCGCAGATGTCTGGAAACACCATATATTTT.

The chain links TRBV11-3 to TRBJ1-6; no firm D call. Germline CDR1 reads SGHNT; CDR2 reads YENEEA. The CDR3 is 16 residues long. Deletions cut 0 bases from V and 8 bases from J, with 14 bases between. The CDR3 reads CASSLELWGEHSPLHF. CDR3 DNA sequence: TGTGCCAGCAGCTTAGAGCTTTGGGGAGAACATTCACCCCTCCACTTT.

The chain joins TRBV6-6 to TRBJ2-4; D uncertain. The CDR3 covers 15 residues. Per the germline V gene, CDR1 is MNHNY and CDR2 is SVGAGI (reference sequence). The V and J ends lost 6 bases and 0 bases respectively, with 12 bases between them. In nucleotides, the CDR3 is TGTGCCAGCAGGTTGACTGGATTAGCCAAAAACATTCAGTACTTC. Its protein is CASRLTGLAKNIQYF.

This chain joins TRBV3-1 (or the pseudogene TRBV3-2) and TRBJ1-2, with unresolved D. This CDR3 is 12 amino acids long. The germline gives CDR1 LGHDT, CDR2 YNNKEL (reference sequence). Trimming took off 4 bases at V and 4 bases at J, with 7 bases between the two ends. CDR3: CASSLPGYGYTF. CDR3 bases: TGTGCCAGCAGCCTCCCAGGCTATGGCTACACCTTC.

V gene TRBV5-4 combines with J gene TRBJ2-2; TRBD2 aligns across 10 bases. CDR1 is SGHNT, CDR2 YYREEE, per germline (reference sequence). The V gene end was trimmed by 5 bases and the J gene end by 7 bases; junction bases not matched to a gene: 11. This CDR3 spans 16 amino acids. The CDR3 DNA sequence: TGTGCCAGCAGTTCTCCGGCTAGCGGGAGATACGGGGAGCTGTTTTTT. This encodes CASSSPASGRYGELFF.

This clone appeared a single time. V usage is TRBV7-9 and J usage is TRBJ2-1; 12 bases are a match to TRBD2. The germline CDR1 and CDR2 sequences are SEHNR and FQNEAQ (reference sequence). The CDR3 extends over 16 amino acids. With V trimmed by 5 bases and J by 4 bases, 6 bases remained unmatched. The CDR3 is CASSLMTSGSYNEQFF. As DNA, the CDR3 is TGTGCCAGCAGCCTAATGACTAGCGGGAGTTACAATGAGCAGTTCTTC.

The J gene is TRBJ1-5, the V gene TRBV21-1; the table calls TRBD1, which could not be checked here. TRBV21-1 counts as a pseudogene. The CDR3 loop spans 17 amino acids. CDR3 DNA sequence: TGTGCCAGCAGCAATGGTCGGGACAGAGAACGCAATCAGCCCCAGCATTTT. Translating gives CASSNGRDRERNQPQHF.

The chain carries TRBV5-4 and TRBJ1-2; possible D gene TRBD1, 6 bases. The CDR3 has 12 residues. CDR1 and CDR2 from the germline V gene are SGHNT and YYREEE (reference sequence). V was trimmed by 3 bases and J by 6 bases, leaving 9 bases between them. The DNA for the CDR3 is TGTGCCAGCAGCTCCAACAGGGATGGCTACACCTTC. Translated: CASSSNRDGYTF. The whole variable domain, filled in from reference TRBV5-4 and TRBJ1-2, reads ETGVTQSPTHLIKTRGQQVTLRCSSQSGHNTVSWYQQALGQGPQFIFQYYREEENGRGNFPPRFSGLQFPNYSSELNVNALELDDSALYLCASSSNRDGYTFGSGTRLTVV.